This T cell receptor (beta chain) is drawn from a study of yellow fever vaccine responses in identical twins. TCRdb reanalysed the RT-PCR reads using MiXCR and keeps one entry per CDR3 protein. The profile shows approximately 10,000 distinct CDR3 sequences, around three quarters of them singletons. This clonotype was seen a handful of times. The length of the CDR3 is 14 residues. CDR1 is MNHEY, CDR2 SVGEGT, per germline. V shed 7 bases, J shed 1 base, and the junction held 5 bases outside the gene matches. The V and J genes are TRBV6-2 or TRBV6-3 and TRBJ2-3, with TRBD1 matching over 7 bases. The sample here was T cells from blood (PBMCs), unsorted or a sorted subset (not recorded which), taken before or after yellow fever vaccination (not recorded which). This clonotype was sampled from a woman between 18 and 29 years old who received the yellow fever vaccine. The CDR3 is CASTRDRGTDTQYF. The CDR3 nucleotides read TGTGCCAGCACCAGGGACAGAGGCACAGATACGCAGTATTTT.